One and the same sample provided the 19 T cell receptor beta chains below, sequenced in a study of vaccination effects on CD4 cells after COVID-19. Using viral peptide pools, the ViraFEST assay grew out antigen-specific CD4+ T cells prior to sequencing. Once cultured for under 11 days, the cells underwent separation to obtain CD4+ T cells. Nobody among the vaccine recipients had prior SARS-CoV-2 infection (nucleocapsid antibodies were negative). TCRdb's copy holds only in-frame clones and misses some; the assay was immunoSEQ multiplex PCR. The repertoire holds 23,000 or so clones, with approximately 74% as singletons. These receptors have no known antigen. The sequences come from CD4+ T cells from PBMCs cultured with SARS-CoV-2 spike peptides, collected before COVID-19 vaccination. These receptors came from a human donor who received a COVID-19 vaccine.

The chain uses TRBV18 and TRBJ2-3; 7 bases match TRBD2. Germline CDR1 is KGHSH and CDR2 is LQKENI. Unmatched junction bases numbered 7, after V lost 1 base and J lost 6 bases. This CDR3 region has 15 residues. This chain's CDR3 is CASSPQRGTPDTQYF. In nucleotides, the CDR3 is TGTGCCAGCTCACCACAGCGGGGTACGCCGGATACGCAGTATTTT.

This chain connects TRBV27 to TRBJ2-1; 8 bases line up with TRBD2. CDR1 and CDR2 from the germline V gene are MNHEY and SMNVEV (reference sequence). This CDR3 contains 14 residues. V lost 6 bases and J lost 7; bases outside the gene matches: 8. The CDR3 loop is CASRSGSSTNEQFF. CDR3 sequence (DNA): TGTGCCAGCAGGAGCGGGAGTTCTACGAATGAGCAGTTCTTC.

The chain joins TRBV19 to TRBJ2-6, with D perhaps matching TRBD2 (6 bases). CDR3 length: 15 residues. The V and J ends lost 4 bases and 4 bases respectively, with 11 bases between them. Germline V gene lookup returns CDR1 LNHDA and CDR2 SQIVND (reference sequence). CDR3 sequence reads: CASSNPGAGANVLTF. The CDR3 nucleotides read TGTGCCAGTAGTAACCCGGGAGCCGGGGCCAACGTCCTGACTTTC.

The chain couples TRBV6-5 to TRBJ1-3, with D hard to call. In germline, CDR1 is MNHEY, CDR2 SVGAGI. V was pared by 0 bases and J by 1 base, with 10 bases between. The CDR3 length is 16 residues. CDR3 sequence (DNA): TGTGCCAGCAGTTACTCTTTCTCGGGGTCTGGAAACACCATATATTTT. This sequence encodes CASSYSFSGSGNTIYF.

Worth noting for this clone: The identical CDR3 is also encoded by other nucleotide sequences in the sample. The chain employs TRBV19 and TRBJ1-1; D is undetermined. This CDR3 region has 13 residues. Trimming took 6 bases from V and 0 from J, leaving 8 bases between them. Germline assignment: CDR1 LNHDA and CDR2 SQIVND (reference sequence). As DNA, the CDR3 is TGTGCCAGTAGCTCCGGGCTGAACACTGAAGCTTTCTTT. Translating gives CASSSGLNTEAFF.

The rearrangement joins TRBV7-9 to TRBJ2-5, with a weak D call TRBD1 (6 bases). V was pared by 4 bases and J by 7 bases, with 19 bases between. This CDR3 region has 15 residues. Germline values: CDR1 SEHNR, CDR2 FQNEAQ (reference sequence). The CDR3 reads CASSSMTGPGWTQYF. The CDR3 DNA reads TGTGCCAGCAGCTCGATGACAGGCCCGGGTTGGACCCAGTACTTC.

This clone was found once. The CDR3, as DNA: TGTGCCAGTACCACGAACCCAGGGGGCGCGTATCAGCCCCAGCATTTT. This gives the protein CASTTNPGGAYQPQHF. The V and J genes are TRBV19 and TRBJ1-5; 8 positions agree with TRBD1. The CDR3 is 16 amino acids. Germline V gives CDR1 LNHDA, CDR2 SQIVND (reference sequence). V lost 7 bases to trimming and J lost 5 bases; unmatched junction nucleotides: 13.

The V and J genes are TRBV30 and TRBJ1-5; 7 positions match TRBD1. After removal of 1 base from V and 3 bases from J, the junction contained 6 bases not matched to a gene. Germline-derived CDR1 and CDR2 are GTSNPN and SVGIG (reference sequence). This CDR3 has 15 amino acids. This CDR3 is CAWSEGTVLNQPQHF. In DNA form, the CDR3 reads TGTGCCTGGAGTGAGGGGACAGTCCTCAATCAGCCCCAGCATTTT.

The chain's CDR3 is CASRALGVYEQYF. CDR3 DNA sequence: TGTGCCAGCAGAGCCCTCGGGGTCTACGAGCAGTACTTC. The chain links TRBV12-3 or TRBV12-4 to TRBJ2-7; D is perhaps TRBD2 (5 bases). The length of the CDR3 is 13 residues. Trimming stripped 6 bases from V and 3 bases from J, with 12 bases between.

The chain uses TRBV5-1 and TRBJ2-7, with 11 bases fitting TRBD2. This CDR3 region has 15 residues. Germline CDR1 and CDR2: SGHRS and YFSETQ. V lost 4 bases, J lost 3 bases, and 6 bases stayed unmatched. This CDR3 reads CASSGLAGGYYEQYF. The CDR3 bases are TGCGCCAGCAGCGGCCTAGCGGGAGGATACTACGAGCAGTACTTC.

The chain is built from TRBV11-2 and TRBJ2-2; D gene ambiguous. The ends were cut back, 5 bases at V and 6 bases at J, with 10 bases in the middle. In germline, CDR1 is SGHAT, CDR2 FQNNGV. The CDR3 runs to 13 residues. This CDR3 is CASSESPAGELFF. CDR3 coding DNA: TGTGCCAGCAGCGAGAGCCCCGCCGGGGAGCTGTTTTTT.

The chain recombines TRBV4-1 with TRBJ2-7, with D unresolved. V was shortened by 2 bases and J by 4 bases, with 9 bases between the two germline ends. Germline V lookup: CDR1 MGHRA, CDR2 YSYEKL. CDR3 size: 13 residues. The CDR3 loop reads CASSQMGTYEQYF. The CDR3 nucleotides read TGCGCCAGCAGCCAAATGGGAACATACGAGCAGTACTTC.

The chain couples TRBV24-1 to TRBJ1-5, with 9 bases identical to TRBD1. Germline V gene sequence: CDR1 KGHDR, CDR2 SFDVKD. The ends lost 2 bases at V and 3 bases at J; junction bases unmatched: 4. This CDR3 has 16 amino acids. The CDR3 DNA follows: TGTGCCACCAGTGATTCCGGACAGGGGACCAATCAGCCCCAGCATTTT. Translating gives CATSDSGQGTNQPQHF.

J is TRBJ2-7 and V is TRBV13, with 8 bases identical to TRBD1. Germline values: CDR1 PRHDT, CDR2 FYEKMQ (reference sequence). V lost 5 bases and J lost 3; bases outside the gene matches: 6. This CDR3 is 14 amino acids long. CDR3 protein: CASSKRTGIYEQYF. The DNA of the CDR3 is TGTGCCAGCAGCAAGCGGACAGGGATCTACGAGCAGTACTTC.

The chain is built from TRBV25-1 and TRBJ2-7; D not certain. The CDR3 covers 13 residues. Between the trimmed V and J ends, which lost 1 base and 6 bases, there was a span of 10 bases. The germline gives CDR1 MGHDK, CDR2 SYGVNS. The CDR3 coding sequence is TGTGCCAGCAGTGAATCTAGGGCTTCCGAGCAGTACTTC. This translates into CASSESRASEQYF.

This clone was seen a single time. The gene calls are TRBV6-5 and TRBJ1-2; 7 positions match TRBD1. The length of the CDR3 is 15 residues. V lost 7 bases, J lost 1 base, and 9 bases stayed unmatched. Per germline, CDR1 MNHEY and CDR2 SVGAGI. The CDR3, as DNA: TGTGCCAGCACTTCAGGGGGGCACCTTAACTATGGCTACACCTTC. Translation gives CASTSGGHLNYGYTF.

This clone was seen only a few times. The rearrangement joins TRBV5-1 to TRBJ2-7, with 8 bases matching TRBD1. This CDR3 is built from 15 residues. Trimming took 0 bases from V and 3 from J; bases not matched to a gene: 5. Germline V gene sequence: CDR1 SGHRS, CDR2 YFSETQ. The CDR3 sequence: CASSLESGGGYEQYF. Here the CDR3 DNA reads TGCGCCAGCAGCTTGGAGTCAGGGGGCGGCTACGAGCAGTACTTC.

The rearrangement joins TRBV6-2 or TRBV6-3 to TRBJ2-3; 11 nucleotides align to TRBD1. Germline V gives CDR1 MNHEY, CDR2 SVGEGT. The CDR3 length is 19 residues. The V segment lost 2 bases and the J segment 2 bases; nucleotides outside the gene matches: 12. The CDR3 is CASSYPPGQGDALTDTQYF. The DNA of the CDR3 is TGTGCCAGCAGTTACCCCCCGGGACAGGGGGATGCCCTCACAGATACGCAGTATTTT.

V usage is TRBV4-1 and J usage is TRBJ2-4, with D possibly being TRBD2 (5 bases). CDR1 is MGHRA and CDR2 is YSYEKL in the germline V gene. This CDR3 contains 17 residues. Between the trimmed V and J ends, which lost 1 base and 0 bases, there was a span of 13 bases. This chain's CDR3 is CASSQGAAGPAKNIQYF. The CDR3 nucleotides read TGCGCCAGCAGCCAAGGAGCGGCCGGGCCAGCCAAAAACATTCAGTACTTC.